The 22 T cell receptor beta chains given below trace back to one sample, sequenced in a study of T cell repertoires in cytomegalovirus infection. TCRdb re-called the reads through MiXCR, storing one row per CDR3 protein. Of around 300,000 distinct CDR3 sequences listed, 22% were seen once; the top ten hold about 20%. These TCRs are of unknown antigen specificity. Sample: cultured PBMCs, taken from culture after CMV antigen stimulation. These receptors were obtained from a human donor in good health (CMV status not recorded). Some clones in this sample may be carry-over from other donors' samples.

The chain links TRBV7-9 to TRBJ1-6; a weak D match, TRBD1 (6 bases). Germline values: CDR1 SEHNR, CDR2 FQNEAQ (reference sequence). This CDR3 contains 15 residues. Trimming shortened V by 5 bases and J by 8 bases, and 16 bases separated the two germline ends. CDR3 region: CASSPRGGVDSPLHF. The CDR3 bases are TGTGCCAGCAGCCCCCGAGGGGGAGTGGATTCACCCCTCCACTTT.

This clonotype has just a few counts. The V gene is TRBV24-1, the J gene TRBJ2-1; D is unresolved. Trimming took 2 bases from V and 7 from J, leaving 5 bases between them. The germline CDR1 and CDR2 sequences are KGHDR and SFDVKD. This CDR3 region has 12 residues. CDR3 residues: CATSDSGNEQFF. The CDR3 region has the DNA TGTGCCACCAGTGATTCCGGAAATGAGCAGTTCTTC.

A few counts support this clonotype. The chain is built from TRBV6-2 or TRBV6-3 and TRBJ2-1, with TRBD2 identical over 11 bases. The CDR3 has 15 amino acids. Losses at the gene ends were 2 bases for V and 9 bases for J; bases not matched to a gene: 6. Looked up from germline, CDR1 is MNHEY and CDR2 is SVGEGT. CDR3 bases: TGTGCCAGCAGTTACGTTCGCCTAGCGGGAGGTGAGCAGTTCTTC. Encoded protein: CASSYVRLAGGEQFF.

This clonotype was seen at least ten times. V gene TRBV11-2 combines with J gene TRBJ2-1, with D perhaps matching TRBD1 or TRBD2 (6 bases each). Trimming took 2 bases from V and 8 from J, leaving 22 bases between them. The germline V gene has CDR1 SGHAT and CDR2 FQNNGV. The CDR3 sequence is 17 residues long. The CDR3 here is CASSLNGGPGARDEQFF. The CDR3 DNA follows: TGTGCCAGCAGCTTAAACGGGGGCCCAGGGGCTCGCGATGAGCAGTTCTTC.

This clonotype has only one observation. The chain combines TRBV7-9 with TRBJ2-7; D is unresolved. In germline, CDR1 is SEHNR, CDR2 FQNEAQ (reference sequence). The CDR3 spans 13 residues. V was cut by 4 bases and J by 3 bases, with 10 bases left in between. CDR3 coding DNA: TGTGCCAGCAGCTCCAACCGACTCTACGAGCAGTACGTC. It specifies CASSSNRLYEQYV.

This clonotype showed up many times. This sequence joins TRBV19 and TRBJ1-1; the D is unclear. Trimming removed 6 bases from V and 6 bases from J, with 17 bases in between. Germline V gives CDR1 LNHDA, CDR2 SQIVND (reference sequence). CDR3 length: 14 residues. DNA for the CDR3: TGTGCCAGTAGCCCCCGGGCAGGACGTTCTGAAGCTTTCTTT. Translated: CASSPRAGRSEAFF.

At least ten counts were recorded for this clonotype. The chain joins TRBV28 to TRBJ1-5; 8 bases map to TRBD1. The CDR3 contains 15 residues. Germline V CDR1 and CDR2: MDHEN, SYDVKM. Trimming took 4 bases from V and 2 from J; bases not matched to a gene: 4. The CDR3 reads CASSSLTGGNQPQHF. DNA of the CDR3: TGTGCCAGCAGTTCCCTGACAGGGGGCAATCAGCCCCAGCATTTT.

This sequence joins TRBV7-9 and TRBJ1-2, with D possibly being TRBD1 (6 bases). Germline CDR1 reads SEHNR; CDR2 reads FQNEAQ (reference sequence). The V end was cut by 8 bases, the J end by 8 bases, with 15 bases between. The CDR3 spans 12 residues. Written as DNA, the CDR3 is TGTGCCAGCTCACAGGGAATCGGCGGCTACACCTTC. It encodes CASSQGIGGYTF.

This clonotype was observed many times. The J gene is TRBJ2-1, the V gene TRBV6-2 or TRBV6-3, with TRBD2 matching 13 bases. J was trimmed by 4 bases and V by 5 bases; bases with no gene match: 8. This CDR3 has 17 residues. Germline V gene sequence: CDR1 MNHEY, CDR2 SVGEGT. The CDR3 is CASSVGTSGTPYNEQFF. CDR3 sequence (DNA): TGTGCCAGCAGTGTCGGGACTAGCGGGACCCCATACAATGAGCAGTTCTTC.

This CDR3 is CASRKVSGRGQETQYF. CDR3 nucleotide sequence: TGTGCCAGCAGGAAGGTTAGCGGGAGGGGCCAAGAGACCCAGTACTTC. The J gene is TRBJ2-5, the V gene TRBV6-6; 11 bases align to TRBD2. Trimming removed 6 bases from V and 1 base from J; junction bases left unmatched: 7. CDR1 MNHNY and CDR2 SVGAGI come from the germline V gene (reference sequence). This CDR3 comprises 16 residues.

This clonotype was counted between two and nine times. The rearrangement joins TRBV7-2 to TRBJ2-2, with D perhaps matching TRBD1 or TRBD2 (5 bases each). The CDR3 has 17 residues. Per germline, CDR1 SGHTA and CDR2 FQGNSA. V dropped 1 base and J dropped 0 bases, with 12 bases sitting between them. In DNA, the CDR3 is TGTGCCAGCAGCTTAGAGTCGACAGCGGCGAACACCGGGGAGCTGTTTTTT. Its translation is CASSLESTAANTGELFF.

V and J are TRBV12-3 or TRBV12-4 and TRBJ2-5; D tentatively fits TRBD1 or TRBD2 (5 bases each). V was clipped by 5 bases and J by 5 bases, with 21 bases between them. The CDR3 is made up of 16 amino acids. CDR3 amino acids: CASSPRGVPPPETQYF. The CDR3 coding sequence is TGTGCCAGCAGTCCTCGAGGGGTACCGCCCCCGGAGACCCAGTACTTC.

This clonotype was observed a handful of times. CDR3: CASSPTVVPNTGELFF. CDR3 coding DNA: TGCGCCAGCAGCCCCACGGTAGTGCCGAACACCGGGGAGCTGTTTTTT. J is TRBJ2-2 and V is TRBV4-3; unclear D gene. The germline V gene has CDR1 LGHNA and CDR2 YSLEER. Between the trimmed V and J ends, which lost 4 bases and 0 bases, there was a span of 12 bases. This CDR3 comprises 16 residues.

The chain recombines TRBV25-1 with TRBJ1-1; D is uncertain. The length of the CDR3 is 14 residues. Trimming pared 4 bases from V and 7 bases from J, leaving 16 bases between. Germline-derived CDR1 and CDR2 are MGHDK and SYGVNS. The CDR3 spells CASSVPGALSEAFF. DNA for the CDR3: TGTGCCAGCAGTGTACCGGGAGCGCTTAGTGAAGCTTTCTTT.

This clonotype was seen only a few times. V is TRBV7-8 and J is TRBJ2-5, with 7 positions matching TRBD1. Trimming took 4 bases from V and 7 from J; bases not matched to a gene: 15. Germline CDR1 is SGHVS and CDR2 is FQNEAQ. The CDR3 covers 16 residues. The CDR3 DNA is TGTGCCAGCAGCTCGCACCGGGACAGTGCCGTCCGGACCCAGTACTTC. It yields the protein CASSSHRDSAVRTQYF.

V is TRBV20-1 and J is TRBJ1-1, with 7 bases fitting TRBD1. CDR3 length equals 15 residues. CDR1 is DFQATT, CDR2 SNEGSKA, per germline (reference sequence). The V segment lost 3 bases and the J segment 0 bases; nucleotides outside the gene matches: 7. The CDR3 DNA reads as TGCAGTGCTAGGACCCCGGGACAGATGAACACTGAAGCTTTCTTT. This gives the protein CSARTPGQMNTEAFF.

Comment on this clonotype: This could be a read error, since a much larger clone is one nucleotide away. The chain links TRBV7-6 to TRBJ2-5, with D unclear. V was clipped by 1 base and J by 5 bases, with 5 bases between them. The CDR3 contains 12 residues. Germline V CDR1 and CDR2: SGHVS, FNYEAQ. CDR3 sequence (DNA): TGTGCCAGCAGCTTAGATTCGGAGACCCAGTACTTC. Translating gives CASSLDSETQYF.

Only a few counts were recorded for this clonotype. The CDR3 is CASSLGGGEPQHF. Written as DNA, the CDR3 is TGTGCCAGCAGCTTAGGGGGGGGGGAGCCCCAGCATTTT. The V call is TRBV7-9, the J call TRBJ1-5; D is perhaps TRBD1 (5 bases). Trimming removed 1 base from V and 8 bases from J, with 9 bases in between. This CDR3 is 13 amino acids long. Germline CDR1 and CDR2: SEHNR and FQNEAQ (reference sequence).

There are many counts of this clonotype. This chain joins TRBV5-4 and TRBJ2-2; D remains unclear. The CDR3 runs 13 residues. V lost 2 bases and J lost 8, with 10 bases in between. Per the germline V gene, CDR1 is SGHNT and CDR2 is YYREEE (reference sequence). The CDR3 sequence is CASSLPYRGELFF. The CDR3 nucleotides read TGTGCCAGCAGCTTACCCTATAGAGGGGAGCTGTTTTTT.

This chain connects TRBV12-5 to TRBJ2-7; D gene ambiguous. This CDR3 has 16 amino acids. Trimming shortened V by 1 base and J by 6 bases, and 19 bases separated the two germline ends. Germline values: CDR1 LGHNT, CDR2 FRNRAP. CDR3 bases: TGTGCTAGTGGTTTGGGTGGCTTGTTAGGCTTTGGCGAGCAGTACGTC. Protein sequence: CASGLGGLLGFGEQYV.

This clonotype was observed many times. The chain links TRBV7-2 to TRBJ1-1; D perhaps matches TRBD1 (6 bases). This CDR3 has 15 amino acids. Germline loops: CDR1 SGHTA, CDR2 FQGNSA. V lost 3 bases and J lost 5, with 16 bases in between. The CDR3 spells CASSFVTGYRTEAFF. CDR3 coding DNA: TGTGCCAGCAGCTTCGTAACAGGGTATAGGACTGAAGCTTTCTTT.

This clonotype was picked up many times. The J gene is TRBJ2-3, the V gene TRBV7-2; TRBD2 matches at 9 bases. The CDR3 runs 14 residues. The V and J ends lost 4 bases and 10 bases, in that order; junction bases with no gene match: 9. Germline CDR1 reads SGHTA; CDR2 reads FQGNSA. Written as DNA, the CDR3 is TGTGCCAGCAGCTGGGGACTAGCAAAAAAGTCGCAGTATTTT. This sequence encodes CASSWGLAKKSQYF.